Shown below are 5 T cell receptor beta chains from a single sample sequenced in a study of blood T cell repertoires in COVID-19. Data came from immunoSEQ multiplex PCR; TCRdb stores just in-frame clones and leaves some out. The sample yields around 100,000 clones, around nine tenths seen once. The sample was peripheral blood. These receptors all come from a man aged 40-49 years with acute or convalescent COVID-19.

V gene TRBV13 combines with J gene TRBJ2-5, with 10 bases aligning to TRBD2. From germline, CDR1 is PRHDT and CDR2 FYEKMQ (reference sequence). The CDR3 length is 17 residues. Germline trimming cut 3 bases from V and 5 bases from J; bases unmatched to any gene: 12. CDR3 amino acids: CASSFPQTSGPRETQYF. The CDR3 bases are TGTGCCAGCAGCTTCCCTCAGACTAGCGGGCCCCGCGAGACCCAGTACTTC.

The chain carries TRBV20-1 and TRBJ2-3; TRBD2 aligns across 7 bases. The V segment lost 3 bases and the J segment 4 bases; nucleotides outside the gene matches: 1. Germline V lookup: CDR1 DFQATT, CDR2 SNEGSKA (reference sequence). This CDR3 has 12 residues. The CDR3 DNA is TGCAGTGCTAGTAGCGGGTCAGATACGCAGTATTTT. It specifies CSASSGSDTQYF.

The J gene is TRBJ2-1, the V gene TRBV7-2; 14 positions match TRBD2. The length of the CDR3 is 15 residues. V gave up 3 bases and J gave up 9 bases; unmatched junction bases: 4. Germline V gene sequence: CDR1 SGHTA, CDR2 FQGNSA. Here the CDR3 reads CASSLTSGGAGEQFF. Written as DNA, the CDR3 is TGTGCCAGCAGCTTGACTAGCGGGGGGGCTGGTGAGCAGTTCTTC.

This chain connects TRBV9 to TRBJ2-5; 14 positions match TRBD2. After removal of 0 bases from V and 4 bases from J, the junction contained 2 bases not matched to a gene. This CDR3 region has 16 residues. Looked up from germline, CDR1 is SGDLS and CDR2 is YYNGEE. CDR3 nucleotide sequence: TGTGCCAGCAGCGTAGGACTAGCGGGGGGGCTAGAGACCCAGTACTTC. This sequence encodes CASSVGLAGGLETQYF.

This chain links TRBV18 with TRBJ2-2; D is perhaps TRBD1 (5 bases). CDR1 is KGHSH and CDR2 is LQKENI in the germline V gene. The ends were cut back, 8 bases at V and 0 bases at J, with 10 bases in the middle. The CDR3 runs to 14 residues. CDR3 residues: CASQQAANTGELFF. The CDR3 DNA is TGTGCCAGCCAACAGGCCGCGAACACCGGGGAGCTGTTTTTT.